The present TCR beta chain was sequenced within a study of cytomegalovirus exposure and HLA in healthy donors. The CDR3 extends over 14 amino acids. Looked up from germline, CDR1 is SGHTA and CDR2 is FQGNSA. Trimming stripped 0 bases from V and 5 bases from J, with 10 bases between. 13 Jbeta primers and 60 Vbeta primers were used for the PCR. Assay used: immunoSEQ multiplex PCR; TCRdb lists only in-frame clones, some missing. The sample lists hundreds of thousands of clones; 80% to 90% were seen once. The sample was PBMCs. This sequence joins TRBV7-2 and TRBJ2-5; perhaps TRBD2 as D (5 bases). This TCR was recovered from a girl aged 2-10 years in good health and CMV-seronegative. CDR3 region: CASSLAGLRETQYF. The CDR3 nucleotides are TGTGCCAGCAGCTTAGCCGGACTCAGGGAGACCCAGTACTTC. Using reference TRBV7-2 and TRBJ2-5 for the parts outside the CDR3, the full variable domain is GAGVSQSPSNKVTEKGKDVELRCDPISGHTALYWYRQSLGQGLEFLIYFQGNSAPDKSGLPSDRFSAERTGGSVSTLTIQRTQQEDSAVYLCASSLAGLRETQYFGPGTRLLVL.